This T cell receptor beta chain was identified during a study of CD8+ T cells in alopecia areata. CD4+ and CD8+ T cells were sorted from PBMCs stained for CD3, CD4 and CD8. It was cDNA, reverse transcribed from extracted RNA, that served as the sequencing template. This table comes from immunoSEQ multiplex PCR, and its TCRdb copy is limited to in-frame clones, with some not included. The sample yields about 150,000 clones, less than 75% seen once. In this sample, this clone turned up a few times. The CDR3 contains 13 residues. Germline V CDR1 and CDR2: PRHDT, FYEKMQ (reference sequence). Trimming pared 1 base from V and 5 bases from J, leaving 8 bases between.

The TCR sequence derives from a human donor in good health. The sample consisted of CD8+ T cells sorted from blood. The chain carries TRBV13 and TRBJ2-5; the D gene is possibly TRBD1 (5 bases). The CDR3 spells CASSLAGNETQYF. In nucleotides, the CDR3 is TGTGCCAGCAGCTTAGCAGGGAATGAGACCCAGTACTTC. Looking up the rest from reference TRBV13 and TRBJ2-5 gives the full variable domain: AAGVIQSPRHLIKEKRETATLKCYPIPRHDTVYWYQQGPGQDPQFLISFYEKMQSDKGSIPDRFSAQQFSDYHSELNMSSLELGDSALYFCASSLAGNETQYFGPGTRLLVL.